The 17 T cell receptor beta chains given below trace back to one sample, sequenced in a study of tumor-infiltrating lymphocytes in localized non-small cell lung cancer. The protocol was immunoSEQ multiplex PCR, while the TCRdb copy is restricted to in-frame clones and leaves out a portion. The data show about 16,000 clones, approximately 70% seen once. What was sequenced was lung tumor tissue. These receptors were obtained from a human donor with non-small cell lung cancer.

The CDR3 DNA sequence: TGTGCCAGTAGGACTAAGACTAGTGGTAACTACAATGAGCAGTTCTTC. It codes for CASRTKTSGNYNEQFF. The V and J genes are TRBV19 and TRBJ2-1, with D tentatively TRBD2 (6 bases). CDR1 and CDR2 from the germline V gene are LNHDA and SQIVND (reference sequence). The CDR3 has 16 residues. V was cut by 6 bases and J by 3 bases, with 18 bases left in between.

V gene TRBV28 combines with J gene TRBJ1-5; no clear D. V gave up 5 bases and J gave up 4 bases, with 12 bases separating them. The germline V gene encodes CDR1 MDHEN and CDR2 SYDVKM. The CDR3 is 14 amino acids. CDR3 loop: CASSPYQSNQPQHF. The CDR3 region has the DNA TGTGCCAGCAGTCCATATCAGTCAAATCAGCCCCAGCATTTT.

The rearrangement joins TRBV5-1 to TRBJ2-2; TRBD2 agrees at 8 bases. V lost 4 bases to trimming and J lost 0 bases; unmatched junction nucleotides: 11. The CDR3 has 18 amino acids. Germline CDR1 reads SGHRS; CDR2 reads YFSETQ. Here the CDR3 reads CASSDSAGGPTNTGELFF. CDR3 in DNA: TGCGCCAGCAGCGACTCCGCGGGGGGCCCGACGAACACCGGGGAGCTGTTTTTT.

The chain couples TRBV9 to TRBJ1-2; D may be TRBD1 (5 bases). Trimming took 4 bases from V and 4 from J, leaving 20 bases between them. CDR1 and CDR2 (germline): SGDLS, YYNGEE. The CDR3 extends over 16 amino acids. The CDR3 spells CASSPPPGDFLYGYTF. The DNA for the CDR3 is TGTGCCAGCAGCCCACCGCCGGGGGACTTCCTCTATGGCTACACCTTC.

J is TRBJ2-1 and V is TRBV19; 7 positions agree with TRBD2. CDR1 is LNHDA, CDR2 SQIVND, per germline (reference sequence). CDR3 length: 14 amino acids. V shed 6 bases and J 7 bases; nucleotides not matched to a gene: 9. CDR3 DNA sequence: TGTGCCAGTAGCCCAGGAGCAGCGGGGAATGAGCAGTTCTTC. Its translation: CASSPGAAGNEQFF.

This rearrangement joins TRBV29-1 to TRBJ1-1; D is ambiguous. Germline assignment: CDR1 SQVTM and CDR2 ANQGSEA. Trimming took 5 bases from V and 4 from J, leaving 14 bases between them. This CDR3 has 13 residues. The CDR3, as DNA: TGCAGCGTTATACTGGGAGGAATCACTGAAGCTTTCTTT. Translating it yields CSVILGGITEAFF.

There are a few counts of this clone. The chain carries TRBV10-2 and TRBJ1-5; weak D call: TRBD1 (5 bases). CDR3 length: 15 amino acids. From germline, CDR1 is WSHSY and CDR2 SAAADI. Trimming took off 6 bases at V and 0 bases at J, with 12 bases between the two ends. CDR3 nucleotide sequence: TGCGCCAGCAGCTACGGGACCCTTAGCAATCAGCCCCAGCATTTT. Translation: CASSYGTLSNQPQHF.

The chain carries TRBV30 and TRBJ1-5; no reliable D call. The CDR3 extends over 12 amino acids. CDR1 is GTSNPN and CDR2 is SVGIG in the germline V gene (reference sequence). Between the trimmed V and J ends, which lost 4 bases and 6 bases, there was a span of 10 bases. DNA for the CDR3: TGTGCCTGGAAGTCTAGCGGTCAGCCCCAGCATTTT. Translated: CAWKSSGQPQHF.

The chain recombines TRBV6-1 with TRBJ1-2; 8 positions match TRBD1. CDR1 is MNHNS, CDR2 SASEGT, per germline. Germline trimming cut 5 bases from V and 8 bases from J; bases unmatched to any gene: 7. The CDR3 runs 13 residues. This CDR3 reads CASSSEGQDGYTF. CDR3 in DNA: TGTGCCAGCAGTTCGGAGGGACAGGACGGCTACACCTTC.

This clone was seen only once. CDR3 DNA sequence: TGTGCCAGTACCCAACCCCCATCCAGGACAGTTTACACTGAAGCTTTCTTT. Protein: CASTQPPSRTVYTEAFF. V gene TRBV19 combines with J gene TRBJ1-1; the D gene is possibly TRBD1 (6 bases). CDR3 length: 17 amino acids. Per the germline V gene, CDR1 is LNHDA and CDR2 is SQIVND (reference sequence). V lost 7 bases to trimming and J lost 3 bases, with 24 bases between them.

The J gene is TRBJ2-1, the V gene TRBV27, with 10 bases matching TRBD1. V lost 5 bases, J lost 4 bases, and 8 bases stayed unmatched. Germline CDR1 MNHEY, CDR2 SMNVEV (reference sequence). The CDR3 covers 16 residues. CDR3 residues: CASSPAGQGGYNEQFF. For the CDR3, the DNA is TGTGCCAGCAGTCCTGCCGGACAGGGGGGTTACAATGAGCAGTTCTTC.

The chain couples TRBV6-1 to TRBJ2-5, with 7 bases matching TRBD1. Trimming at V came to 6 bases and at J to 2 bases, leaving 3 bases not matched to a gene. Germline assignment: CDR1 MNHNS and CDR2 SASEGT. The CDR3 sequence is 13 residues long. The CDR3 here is CASRVRGQETQYF. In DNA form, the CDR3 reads TGTGCCAGCAGGGTCAGGGGGCAAGAGACCCAGTACTTC.

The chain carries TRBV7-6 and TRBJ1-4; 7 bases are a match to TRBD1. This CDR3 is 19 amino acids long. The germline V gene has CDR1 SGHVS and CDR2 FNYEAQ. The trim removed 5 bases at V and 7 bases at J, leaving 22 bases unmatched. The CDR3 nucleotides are TGTGCCAGCAGCCCCGAGGTCGGACAGGCAGCCGTTCGGGGTGAAAAACTGTTTTTT. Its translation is CASSPEVGQAAVRGEKLFF.

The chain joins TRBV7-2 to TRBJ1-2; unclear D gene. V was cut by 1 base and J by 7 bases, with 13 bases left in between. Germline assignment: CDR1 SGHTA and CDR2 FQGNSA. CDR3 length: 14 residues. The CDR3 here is CASSLGSSTGGYTF. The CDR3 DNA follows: TGTGCCAGCAGCTTAGGAAGCTCAACGGGTGGCTACACCTTC.

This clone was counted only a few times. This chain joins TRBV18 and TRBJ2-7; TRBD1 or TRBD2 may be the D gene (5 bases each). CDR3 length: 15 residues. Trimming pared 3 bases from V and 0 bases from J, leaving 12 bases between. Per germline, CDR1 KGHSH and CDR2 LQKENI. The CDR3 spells CASSPGTLSSYEQYF. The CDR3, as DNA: TGTGCCAGCTCACCCGGGACCTTGAGCTCCTACGAGCAGTACTTC. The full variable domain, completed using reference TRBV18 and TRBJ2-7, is NAGVMQNPRHLVRRRGQEARLRCSPMKGHSHVYWYRQLPEEGLKFMVYLQKENIIDESGMPKERFSAEFPKEGPSILRIQQVVRGDSAAYFCASSPGTLSSYEQYFGPGTRLTVT.

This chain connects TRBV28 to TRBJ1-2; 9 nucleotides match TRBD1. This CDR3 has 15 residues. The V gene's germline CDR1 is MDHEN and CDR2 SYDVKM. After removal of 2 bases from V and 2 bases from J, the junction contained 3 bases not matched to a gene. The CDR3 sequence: CASSLNRGRNYGYTF. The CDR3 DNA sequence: TGTGCCAGCAGTTTAAACAGGGGGCGGAACTATGGCTACACCTTC.

The CDR3 region is CASSSDKNTEAFF. In nucleotides, the CDR3 is TGTGCCAGCAGTTCTGACAAGAACACTGAAGCTTTCTTT. The chain is built from TRBV6-6 and TRBJ1-1; D call uncertain. Per the germline V gene, CDR1 is MNHNY and CDR2 is SVGAGI (reference sequence). Trimming pared 4 bases from V and 1 base from J, leaving 7 bases between. CDR3 length: 13 residues.